A selection of T cell receptor beta chains follows, all from one sample in a study of T cell responses to AZD1222 COVID-19 vaccine. Clones were read by immunoSEQ multiplex PCR, and TCRdb kept only the in-frame ones, dropping some. The table lists 180,000 or so clones, around nine tenths of them singletons. Sequencing was performed on peripheral blood, taken 28 days after the second AZD1222 dose. All receptors come from an adult who received the AZD1222 COVID-19 vaccine. Both conserved end residues are trimmed from each CDR3. Fields, in order: J gene, clone size, V gene, CDR3 protein. Clone size is not always given. Where it is, it says once, few, many or a class for expanded clones.

TRBJ2-7 | . | TRBV23-1 | ASRRGAGGYLLYEQY
TRBJ2-2 | . | TRBV29-1 | SARTGRNTGELF
TRBJ2-1 | . | TRBV6-6 | ASRRQGAEGEQF
TRBJ2-3 | . | TRBV28 | ASSHGLAGGFDTQY
TRBJ2-3 | . | TRBV9 | ASSVASSGRWDTQY
TRBJ2-7 | . | TRBV12-3/TRBV12-4 | ASSLGSYEQY
TRBJ1-1 | . | TRBV18 | ASSPPGGASTEAF
TRBJ2-2 | . | TRBV30 | AWLSRDRASTGELF
TRBJ2-7 | . | TRBV19 | ASSRIPRDRGRTSPYEQY
TRBJ1-6 | once | TRBV27 | ASSTPLNAGATFLH
TRBJ1-5 | . | TRBV2 | ASSEITENQPQH
TRBJ1-6 | . | TRBV27 | ASSLSGSYNSPLH
TRBJ1-4 | . | TRBV28 | ASSEGQGAYEKLF
TRBJ1-4 | . | TRBV28 | ASSAASNEKLF
TRBJ1-1 | . | TRBV5-5 | ASTRPATGSF
TRBJ1-5 | . | TRBV6-2/TRBV6-3 | ASSYSRGGNQPQH
TRBJ2-1 | . | TRBV6-1 | ASSSMNEQF
TRBJ2-2 | . | TRBV21-1 | ARPGEGGCLWNTGELF
TRBJ1-5 | . | TRBV21-1 | ASSKQRDSNQPQH
TRBJ2-7 | . | TRBV4-1 | ASSLSQLADRGEQY
TRBJ2-7 | . | TRBV6-5 | ASSRTSGRPGEQY
TRBJ1-5 | . | TRBV20-1 | SASHLLTGMVNQPQH
TRBJ2-2 | . | TRBV6-5 | ASIGVSGELF
TRBJ1-1 | . | TRBV7-9 | ASSLVGTGVTNTEAF
TRBJ1-1 | . | TRBV4-3 | ASSQVIRGTEAF
TRBJ1-1 | . | TRBV5-4 | ASSFGAEAF
TRBJ2-7 | . | TRBV5-4 | ASQLGQGPYEQY